What follows are 29 T cell receptor beta chains derived from one specimen sequenced in a study of siplizumab effects on memory and regulatory T cells. Here immunoSEQ multiplex PCR was the method, and the copy in TCRdb shows in-frame clones only, minus some. The repertoire includes approximately 100,000 clones, 92% of them detected once, and about 12% sits in the top ten. Sequenced: non-Treg CD4+ T cells sorted from blood. These receptors were collected from a human donor in good health.

The chain employs TRBV15 and TRBJ2-7, with D tentatively TRBD1 or TRBD2 (5 bases each). Germline CDR1 and CDR2: LNHNV and YYDKDF (reference sequence). Trimming left V 5 bases short and J 3 bases short, with 14 bases between. This CDR3 contains 14 residues. CDR3 sequence (DNA): TGTGCCACCAGCGTGGGACGGAAAGACTACGAGCAGTACTTC. Protein sequence: CATSVGRKDYEQYF.

The rearrangement links TRBV6-5 to TRBJ2-1; 7 nucleotides align to TRBD1. Germline assignment: CDR1 MNHEY and CDR2 SVGAGI. The CDR3 length is 14 residues. The trim removed 7 bases at V and 5 bases at J, leaving 8 bases unmatched. The CDR3 protein is CASTASGQHNEQFF. Written as DNA, the CDR3 is TGTGCCAGCACAGCCTCGGGACAGCACAATGAGCAGTTCTTC.

The chain employs TRBV6-6 and TRBJ2-1, with 8 bases aligning to TRBD1. V gave up 5 bases and J gave up 9 bases; unmatched junction bases: 12. The CDR3 totals 15 residues. Germline V CDR1 and CDR2: MNHNY, SVGAGI (reference sequence). The CDR3 DNA is TGTGCCAGCAGTCCCCGGCAGGGGGCGCGGGGTGAGCAGTTCTTC. Encoded protein: CASSPRQGARGEQFF.

The chain combines TRBV19 with TRBJ2-7, with 8 bases aligning to TRBD1. The J segment lost 2 bases and the V segment lost 4 bases, leaving 1 base of the junction unmatched. Germline V gives CDR1 LNHDA, CDR2 SQIVND (reference sequence). The CDR3 spans 13 residues. CDR3 nucleotide sequence: TGTGCCAGTAGTAACAGGGGGGCCTACGAGCAGTACTTC. It encodes CASSNRGAYEQYF.

This sequence joins TRBV5-8 and TRBJ2-3; 8 bases match TRBD2. Germline CDR1 is SGHTS and CDR2 is YDEGEE. The CDR3 has 14 amino acids. J was trimmed by 1 base and V by 2 bases; bases with no gene match: 0. The chain's CDR3 is CASSFSGGTDTQYF. DNA of the CDR3: TGTGCCAGCAGCTTTAGCGGGGGCACAGATACGCAGTATTTT. The full variable domain, with the rest looked up from reference TRBV5-8 and TRBJ2-3, is EAGVTQSPTHLIKTRGQQATLRCSPISGHTSVYWYQQALGLGLQFLLWYDEGEERNRGNFPPRFSGRQFPNYSSELNVNALELEDSALYLCASSFSGGTDTQYFGPGTRLTVL.

The J gene is TRBJ2-1, the V gene TRBV7-3, with 13 bases aligning to TRBD2. Germline CDR1 is SGHTA and CDR2 is FQGTGA. The CDR3 consists of 15 residues. With 5 bases clipped from V and 7 bases from J, the junction kept 5 bases outside the gene matches. In nucleotides, the CDR3 is TGTGCCAGCAGCCCGGCGGGACTAGCGGGAAATGAGCAGTTCTTC. Translation: CASSPAGLAGNEQFF.

CDR3 sequence: CASSHGTSGYNEQFF. CDR3 in DNA: TGTGCCAGCAGCCACGGGACTAGCGGCTACAATGAGCAGTTCTTC. The chain recombines TRBV4-2 with TRBJ2-1, with 11 bases that match TRBD2. The CDR3 is made up of 15 amino acids. V lost 3 bases to trimming and J lost 3 bases; unmatched junction nucleotides: 1. Germline loops: CDR1 LGHNA, CDR2 YNFKEQ.

This chain joins TRBV19 and TRBJ1-5; 9 positions match TRBD1. The CDR3 is 14 amino acids. V lost 8 bases to trimming and J lost 4 bases; unmatched junction nucleotides: 6. Germline CDR1 LNHDA, CDR2 SQIVND (reference sequence). The CDR3 here is CASQDRGRNQPQHF. CDR3 bases: TGTGCCAGTCAAGACAGGGGGAGGAATCAGCCCCAGCATTTT.

The chain carries TRBV30 and TRBJ1-5; D gene ambiguous. Germline values: CDR1 GTSNPN, CDR2 SVGIG (reference sequence). With 0 bases removed from V and 5 bases from J, the gap between germline ends came to 8 bases. The CDR3 has 13 residues. The CDR3 protein is CAWSVGSDQPQHF. DNA for the CDR3: TGTGCCTGGAGTGTCGGCAGCGATCAGCCCCAGCATTTT.

This chain joins TRBV30 and TRBJ1-1, with D possibly TRBD1 on 6 matching bases. CDR1 GTSNPN and CDR2 SVGIG come from the germline V gene (reference sequence). Trimming took off 2 bases at V and 4 bases at J, with 17 bases between the two ends. This CDR3 spans 15 amino acids. The CDR3 region is CAWSTIREGGTEAFF. Here the CDR3 DNA reads TGTGCCTGGAGTACAATCAGGGAGGGGGGCACTGAAGCTTTCTTT. The variable domain in full, with the rest retrieved from reference TRBV30 and TRBJ1-1, is SQTIHQWPATLVQPVGSPLSLECTVEGTSNPNLYWYRQAAGRGLQLLFYSVGIGQISSEVPQNLSASRPQDRQFILSSKKLLLSDSGFYLCAWSTIREGGTEAFFGQGTRLTVV.

The chain recombines TRBV4-1 with TRBJ2-3; 13 positions match TRBD2. The germline gives CDR1 MGHRA, CDR2 YSYEKL. The CDR3 totals 15 residues. V lost 4 bases, J lost 4 bases, and 2 bases stayed unmatched. CDR3 DNA sequence: TGCGCCAGCAGCCGCGGGACTAGCGGGGCAGATACGCAGTATTTT. It translates to CASSRGTSGADTQYF.

V and J are TRBV9 and TRBJ2-3; D not resolved. CDR3 length: 15 amino acids. With 0 bases removed from V and 2 bases from J, the gap between germline ends came to 10 bases. The germline CDR1 and CDR2 sequences are SGDLS and YYNGEE. As DNA, the CDR3 is TGTGCCAGCAGCGTAGGGCCGGGTTCCACAGATACGCAGTATTTT. It codes for CASSVGPGSTDTQYF.

V and J are TRBV11-2 and TRBJ2-5; TRBD1 aligns across 8 bases. With V trimmed by 5 bases and J by 7 bases, 3 bases remained unmatched. The germline gives CDR1 SGHAT, CDR2 FQNNGV. This CDR3 is 12 amino acids long. CDR3 sequence reads: CASSRGQGTQYF. The CDR3 DNA reads as TGTGCCAGCAGCCGTGGACAGGGGACCCAGTACTTC.

The V and J genes are TRBV6-1 and TRBJ2-5, with TRBD1 identical over 12 bases. CDR1 MNHNS and CDR2 SASEGT come from the germline V gene. J lost 5 bases, V lost 4 bases, and 8 bases had no gene match. CDR3 length: 16 residues. CDR3 DNA sequence: TGTGCCAGCAGTGCGTTGGGACAGGGGGCGCGTGAGACCCAGTACTTC. Its translation is CASSALGQGARETQYF.

The rearrangement links TRBV28 to TRBJ2-1; a weak D match, TRBD2 (6 bases). V shed 4 bases and J shed 6 bases, with 28 bases lying between them. The CDR3 length is 19 residues. CDR1 is MDHEN and CDR2 is SYDVKM in the germline V gene. This chain's CDR3 is CASSYWNLQRAEFPNEQFF. For the CDR3, the DNA is TGTGCCAGCAGTTATTGGAACTTGCAGCGGGCGGAGTTTCCCAATGAGCAGTTCTTC.

By share of the sample, this clone is medium-sized (0.01 to 0.1%). The same CDR3 also results from other DNA sequences found in this sample. The V gene is TRBV27, the J gene TRBJ2-3; 14 nucleotides line up with TRBD2. This CDR3 is 16 amino acids long. CDR1 MNHEY and CDR2 SMNVEV come from the germline V gene (reference sequence). Losses at the gene ends were 4 bases for V and 3 bases for J; bases not matched to a gene: 3. The CDR3 DNA reads TGTGCCAGCAGTTCAAGACTAGCGGGAGGGACAGATACGCAGTATTTT. Residues: CASSSRLAGGTDTQYF.

The chain recombines TRBV18 with TRBJ1-1, with unresolved D. This CDR3 is built from 15 residues. Deletions cut 4 bases from V and 1 base from J, with 13 bases between. The germline gives CDR1 KGHSH, CDR2 LQKENI. The CDR3 is CASSRSTARNTEAFF. DNA of the CDR3: TGTGCCAGCTCACGCTCAACAGCCAGGAACACTGAAGCTTTCTTT.

The chain joins TRBV30 to TRBJ2-5; D gene uncertain. V was cut by 1 base and J by 4 bases, with 4 bases left in between. In germline, CDR1 is GTSNPN, CDR2 SVGIG (reference sequence). The CDR3 totals 11 residues. The CDR3 loop reads CAWSALETQYF. The CDR3 DNA follows: TGTGCCTGGAGTGCTCTAGAGACCCAGTACTTC. Full variable domain (outside the CDR3, taken from reference TRBV30 and TRBJ2-5): SQTIHQWPATLVQPVGSPLSLECTVEGTSNPNLYWYRQAAGRGLQLLFYSVGIGQISSEVPQNLSASRPQDRQFILSSKKLLLSDSGFYLCAWSALETQYFGPGTRLLVL.

The chain recombines TRBV11-3 with TRBJ2-7; 10 nucleotides align to TRBD2. There are 15 residues in the CDR3. Germline-derived CDR1 and CDR2 are SGHNT and YENEEA. V lost 3 bases, J lost 6 bases, and 8 bases stayed unmatched. The CDR3 reads CASSFSSGRASEQYF. The CDR3 DNA follows: TGTGCCAGCAGCTTTAGCAGCGGGAGGGCCTCCGAGCAGTACTTC.

The V gene is TRBV15, the J gene TRBJ2-6, with 7 bases lining up with TRBD2. V was pared by 3 bases and J by 4 bases, with 3 bases of the junction left unmatched. The germline CDR1 and CDR2 sequences are LNHNV and YYDKDF (reference sequence). The CDR3 length is 15 residues. The CDR3 sequence: CATSRGGEGANVLTF. The DNA of the CDR3 is TGTGCCACCAGCAGGGGAGGGGAGGGGGCCAACGTCCTGACTTTC.

The chain combines TRBV5-1 with TRBJ2-7; D is possibly TRBD1 (5 bases). The CDR3 length is 15 residues. V was shortened by 4 bases and J by 0 bases, with 14 bases between the two germline ends. Per germline, CDR1 SGHRS and CDR2 YFSETQ. CDR3 nucleotides: TGCGCCAGCAGCCGGGCTAGACAGAGCTCCTACGAGCAGTACTTC. Its protein product is CASSRARQSSYEQYF.

The chain joins TRBV7-9 to TRBJ2-7; TRBD2 matches at 7 bases. V trimming: 3 bases; J trimming: 2 bases; junction bases outside the gene matches: 13. The germline V gene has CDR1 SEHNR and CDR2 FQNEAQ (reference sequence). The CDR3 loop spans 17 amino acids. CDR3 in DNA: TGTGCCAGCAGCTTCTCGGGAGGAGCGGGAACAACCTACGAGCAGTACTTC. Its translation: CASSFSGGAGTTYEQYF.

The V and J genes are TRBV7-8 and TRBJ2-1, with 11 bases that match TRBD2. The junction had 12 bases not matched to a gene; V was cut back by 0 bases and J by 11 bases. Germline loops: CDR1 SGHVS, CDR2 FQNEAQ. The CDR3 runs 17 residues. This CDR3 is CASSLAGQTSGRGKQFF. CDR3 DNA sequence: TGTGCCAGCAGCTTAGCGGGACAAACTAGCGGGAGAGGAAAGCAGTTCTTC.

The gene calls are TRBV9 and TRBJ2-7, with D possibly matching TRBD1 (6 bases). Germline V gene sequence: CDR1 SGDLS, CDR2 YYNGEE. V lost 0 bases to trimming and J lost 2 bases, with 9 bases between them. This CDR3 is 14 amino acids long. CDR3 coding DNA: TGTGCCAGCAGCGTAGAACCAGGGGCCTACGAGCAGTACTTC. Its protein is CASSVEPGAYEQYF.

The rearrangement joins TRBV28 to TRBJ1-5; a weak D match, TRBD1 (6 bases). V was pared by 5 bases and J by 0 bases, with 17 bases between. Germline V CDR1 and CDR2: MDHEN, SYDVKM. This CDR3 comprises 17 residues. This CDR3 reads CASSVTGGQYSNQPQHF. The CDR3 region has the DNA TGTGCCAGCAGTGTTACCGGGGGACAATATAGCAATCAGCCCCAGCATTTT.

The gene calls are TRBV19 and TRBJ1-4, with 11 bases identical to TRBD1. From germline, CDR1 is LNHDA and CDR2 SQIVND (reference sequence). Trimming at V came to 9 bases and at J to 7 bases, leaving 4 bases not matched to a gene. The CDR3 extends over 13 amino acids. CDR3 DNA: TGTGCCAGCGGACAGGGGGCGCCTGAAAAACTGTTTTTT. Translating it yields CASGQGAPEKLFF.

This chain joins TRBV6-5 and TRBJ1-1; TRBD1 might be the D (6 bases). The CDR3 loop spans 13 amino acids. Per germline, CDR1 MNHEY and CDR2 SVGAGI. Trimming removed 5 bases at V and 1 base at J, with 8 bases between. The CDR3 region has the DNA TGTGCCAGCAGTACCAGGGGGAACACTGAAGCTTTCTTT. Amino acid sequence: CASSTRGNTEAFF.

The chain is built from TRBV5-5 and TRBJ2-3, with D possibly being TRBD1 (6 bases). The CDR3 contains 15 residues. Germline V gives CDR1 SGHKS, CDR2 YYEKEE (reference sequence). Trimming took off 4 bases at V and 3 bases at J, with 15 bases between the two ends. This CDR3 reads CASSPTGIRTDTQYF. The CDR3, as DNA: TGTGCCAGCAGCCCCACAGGGATTAGAACAGATACGCAGTATTTT.

This chain connects TRBV11-3 to TRBJ2-2; D possibly corresponds to TRBD2 (6 bases). The CDR3 has 18 amino acids. Germline V CDR1 and CDR2: SGHNT, YENEEA. V dropped 1 base and J dropped 1 base, with 16 bases sitting between them. The CDR3 coding sequence is TGTGCCAGCAGCTTAGTCAGGCGGGAAAAGGAGAACACCGGGGAGCTGTTTTTT. Its protein is CASSLVRREKENTGELFF. The whole variable domain, remainder taken from reference TRBV11-3 and TRBJ2-2, is EAGVVQSPRYKIIEKKQPVAFWCNPISGHNTLYWYLQNLGQGPELLIRYENEEAVDDSQLPKDRFSAERLKGVDSTLKIQPAELGDSAVYLCASSLVRREKENTGELFFGEGSRLTVL.